The 7 T cell receptor beta chains presented below share a single source sample, sequenced in a study of cytomegalovirus exposure and HLA in healthy donors. Profiling relied on immunoSEQ multiplex PCR, and the TCRdb table lists in-frame clones only, not all of them. The sample shows 250,000 to 400,000 clones, roughly 90% of them seen only once. Sequencing input: PBMCs. These receptors were obtained from a man between 25 and 39 years old in good health and CMV-seronegative.

This clone was observed a single time. J is TRBJ2-5 and V is TRBV5-1; D is possibly TRBD1 (6 bases). The V gene's germline CDR1 is SGHRS and CDR2 YFSETQ. CDR3 length: 13 amino acids. The V and J ends lost 8 bases and 3 bases respectively, with 14 bases between them. The CDR3 loop reads CASSQGTKETQYF. For the CDR3, the DNA is TGCGCCAGTTCCCAAGGGACAAAAGAGACCCAGTACTTC.

CDR3 residues: CASRRDYEQYF. CDR3 nucleotides: TGTGCCAGCAGGAGGGATTACGAGCAGTACTTC. This rearrangement joins TRBV6-1 to TRBJ2-7, with a weak D call TRBD2 (5 bases). The germline V and J ends were trimmed by 6 bases and 4 bases, with 7 bases remaining between them. Germline CDR1 MNHNS, CDR2 SASEGT. The CDR3 consists of 11 residues.

The chain recombines TRBV6-1 with TRBJ1-5; possible D gene TRBD1, 6 bases. Germline CDR1 and CDR2: MNHNS and SASEGT. This CDR3 has 15 amino acids. The germline V and J ends were trimmed by 2 bases and 4 bases, with 12 bases remaining between them. The CDR3 DNA follows: TGTGCCAGCAGTGAAACAGGGACGGGGAATCAGCCCCAGCATTTT. Its protein is CASSETGTGNQPQHF.

This rearrangement joins TRBV7-9 to TRBJ2-7, with 7 positions matching TRBD1. The CDR3 extends over 14 amino acids. V trimming: 5 bases; J trimming: 0 bases; junction bases outside the gene matches: 4. Germline V gene data show CDR1 as SEHNR and CDR2 as FQNEAQ (reference sequence). The CDR3 DNA follows: TGTGCCAGCAGCCTGACAGGGAGCTCCTACGAGCAGTACTTC. It translates to CASSLTGSSYEQYF. The full variable domain, completed using reference TRBV7-9 and TRBJ2-7, is DTGVSQNPRHKITKRGQNVTFRCDPISEHNRLYWYRQTLGQGPEFLTYFQNEAQLEKSRLLSDRFSAERPKGSFSTLEIQRTEQGDSAMYLCASSLTGSSYEQYFGPGTRLTVT.

The chain links TRBV4-3 to TRBJ2-1; possibly TRBD1 for D (5 bases). Trimming pared 0 bases from V and 5 bases from J, leaving 17 bases between. This CDR3 has 17 residues. Germline CDR1 and CDR2: LGHNA and YSLEER. CDR3 in amino acids: CASSQEIPLGLHNEQFF. The CDR3 DNA is TGCGCCAGCAGCCAAGAAATCCCTTTGGGGCTCCACAATGAGCAGTTCTTC.

The genes are TRBV11-2 and TRBJ2-1; 8 positions agree with TRBD1. After removal of 1 base from V and 5 bases from J, the junction contained 10 bases not matched to a gene. Germline V gene sequence: CDR1 SGHAT, CDR2 FQNNGV. There are 17 residues in the CDR3. The CDR3, as DNA: TGTGCCAGCAGCTTAGGTCCTGACAGGGGCGATAACAATGAGCAGTTCTTC. Its translation is CASSLGPDRGDNNEQFF.

This clone was recorded only once. J is TRBJ1-1 and V is TRBV2; 9 bases map to TRBD1. Germline trimming cut 7 bases from V and 0 bases from J; bases unmatched to any gene: 12. The CDR3 sequence is 17 residues long. CDR1 is SNHLY and CDR2 is FYNNEI in the germline V gene. Written as DNA, the CDR3 is TGTGCCAGCACCGAAAGGGGGACAGGGATCATGAACACTGAAGCTTTCTTT. This sequence encodes CASTERGTGIMNTEAFF.